This T cell receptor (beta chain) was captured in a study of T cell repertoires in cytomegalovirus infection. Study as a whole: CMV infection plus the matching HLA type was flagged by public TCR beta signatures.

Deletions cut 0 bases from V and 8 bases from J, with 11 bases between. In germline, CDR1 is SGHNT, CDR2 YYREEE (reference sequence). The CDR3 runs to 13 residues. TCRdb re-derived calls from the reads in MiXCR, one entry per CDR3 protein. The sample records about 150,000 distinct CDR3 sequences, about 32% being singletons. Study-level findings and limits: Dominating the ex vivo response were HLA-C-restricted CMV-specific TCR beta clonotypes. Of the TCR beta families, the public ones yielded a cumulative frequency that identified carriers of CMV plus the relevant HLA.

This clonotype appeared many times. What it recognizes is unknown. The specimen comprised CD8+ T cells from cultured PBMCs, sampled from culture after CMV antigen stimulation. The chain is built from TRBV5-4 and TRBJ1-1; D is uncertain. This TCR came from a human donor in good health (CMV status not recorded). Some clones in this sample may be carry-over from other donors' samples. In DNA, the CDR3 is TGTGCCAGCAGCTTGGTCGCATCTGTCGAAGCTTTCTTT. This sequence encodes CASSLVASVEAFF.